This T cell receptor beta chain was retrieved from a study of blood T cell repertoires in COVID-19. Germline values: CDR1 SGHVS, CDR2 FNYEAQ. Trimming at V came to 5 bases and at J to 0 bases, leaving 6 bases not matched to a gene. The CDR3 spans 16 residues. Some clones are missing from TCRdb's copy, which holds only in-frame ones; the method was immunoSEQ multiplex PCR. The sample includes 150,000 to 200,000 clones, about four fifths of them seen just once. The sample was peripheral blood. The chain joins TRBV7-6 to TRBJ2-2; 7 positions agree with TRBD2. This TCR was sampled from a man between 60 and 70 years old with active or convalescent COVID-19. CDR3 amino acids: CASSTGAGTNTGELFF. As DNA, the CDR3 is TGTGCCAGCAGCACAGGAGCGGGAACGAACACCGGGGAGCTGTTTTTT.